This T cell receptor (beta chain) was captured in a study of T cell changes during pregnancy in multiple sclerosis. Germline-derived CDR1 and CDR2 are SGHRS and YFSETQ. The V gene lost 1 base and the J gene lost 0 bases, with 14 bases spanning the gap. There are 18 residues in the CDR3. The repertoire was sequenced with immunoSEQ multiplex PCR; TCRdb's copy has only in-frame clones and lacks some. This table holds 30,000 or so clones, around nine tenths found once. This specimen was CD4+ T cells from peripheral blood mononuclear cells, taken in the second trimester of pregnancy. This sequence originates from a female donor in good health, enrolled as a control in a pregnancy study. The chain uses TRBV5-1 and TRBJ2-6; weak D call: TRBD1 (6 bases). Here the CDR3 DNA reads TGCGCCAGCAGCTTGAGGACAGTAACGAGCTCTGGGGCCAACGTCCTGACTTTC. Protein sequence: CASSLRTVTSSGANVLTF.